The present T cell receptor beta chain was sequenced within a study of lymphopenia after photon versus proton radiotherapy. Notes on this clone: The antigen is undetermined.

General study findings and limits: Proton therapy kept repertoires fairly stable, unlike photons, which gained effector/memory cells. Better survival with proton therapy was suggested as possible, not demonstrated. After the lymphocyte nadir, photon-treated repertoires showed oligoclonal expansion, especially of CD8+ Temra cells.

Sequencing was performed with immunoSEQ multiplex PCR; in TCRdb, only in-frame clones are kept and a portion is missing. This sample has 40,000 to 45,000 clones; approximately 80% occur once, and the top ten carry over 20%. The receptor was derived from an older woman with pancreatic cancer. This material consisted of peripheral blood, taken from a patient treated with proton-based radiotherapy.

CDR3 sequence reads: CASSRNRQAKADTEAFF. The CDR3 DNA is TGTGCCAGCTCTCGTAACAGGCAAGCTAAAGCCGACACTGAAGCTTTCTTT. The chain combines TRBV18 with TRBJ1-1; tentative D call: TRBD1 (5 bases). V was clipped by 6 bases and J by 3 bases, with 23 bases between them. This CDR3 region has 17 residues. The germline CDR1 and CDR2 sequences are KGHSH and LQKENI.